This T cell receptor (beta chain) emerged from a study of Ad26.COV2.S vaccination and SARS-CoV-2 variants. Study-level information: By the intramuscular route, Ad26.COV2.S was given once, or twice 56 days apart.

This CDR3 contains 15 residues. CDR1 and CDR2 (germline): LGHNA, YSLEER. V dropped 0 bases and J dropped 0 bases, with 8 bases sitting between them. Study-wide findings and caveats: Recipients of vaccine and of placebo showed similar breadth of their non-spike TCR repertoires. Marked by substantial breadth, spike-specific CD8+ and CD4+ T cell responses were reportedly seen after vaccination.

In this sample, this clone turned up many times. Its antigen is not identified. This table comes from immunoSEQ multiplex PCR, and its TCRdb copy is limited to in-frame clones, with some not included. The table has under 400,000 clones, around nine tenths seen once. Noted treatment: approximately 18 received Ad26.COV2.S at low or high dose, single or two shots; several received placebo; per-sample allocation not given. The samples date from day 63 after the first vaccine or placebo injection. The receptor was derived from a person aged 18-60 years who received the Ad26.COV2.S COVID-19 vaccine or a placebo. This rearrangement joins TRBV4-3 to TRBJ1-1, with unresolved D. The sample was peripheral blood, taken in a trial of Ad26.COV2.S vaccine versus placebo. DNA for the CDR3: TGCGCCAGCAGCCAAGACTTTCGGGTGAACACTGAAGCTTTCTTT. Encoded protein: CASSQDFRVNTEAFF.